Below are 28 T cell receptor beta chains sequenced from a single sample in a study of CD8 T cells in Susac syndrome. A quantity of roughly 0.5 to 1 ug RNA underwent reverse transcription using random hexamers. TCRdb reprocessed the immunoSEQ multiplex PCR reads with MiXCR, giving one entry per CDR3 protein. This table has over 350,000 distinct CDR3 sequences, approximately 85% appearing once. Sequenced sample: CD8+ T cells from PBMCs. These receptors were collected from a human donor with multiple sclerosis.

The chain combines TRBV20-1 with TRBJ1-1; perhaps TRBD1 as D (5 bases). With 2 bases removed from V and 0 bases from J, the gap between germline ends came to 7 bases. Germline loops: CDR1 DFQATT, CDR2 SNEGSKA (reference sequence). The CDR3 length is 13 residues. This CDR3 reads CSARQGLNTEAFF. Written as DNA, the CDR3 is TGCAGTGCTAGACAGGGCCTGAACACTGAAGCTTTCTTT.

The chain recombines TRBV6-1 with TRBJ2-7; D gene unclear. The CDR3 consists of 15 residues. The germline gives CDR1 MNHNS, CDR2 SASEGT. V was cut by 3 bases and J by 4 bases, with 16 bases left in between. CDR3: CASSDHPRWSYEQYF. The CDR3 nucleotides read TGTGCCAGCAGTGACCATCCAAGGTGGTCTTACGAGCAGTACTTC.

The chain recombines TRBV30 with TRBJ2-7; 7 bases match TRBD1. V lost 0 bases and J lost 0; bases outside the gene matches: 8. The CDR3 totals 16 residues. Germline-derived CDR1 and CDR2 are GTSNPN and SVGIG (reference sequence). The CDR3 loop is CAWSVRMGQSSYEQYF. The CDR3 DNA sequence: TGTGCCTGGAGTGTACGGATGGGACAGTCCTCCTACGAGCAGTACTTC. The whole variable domain, remainder taken from reference TRBV30 and TRBJ2-7, is SQTIHQWPATLVQPVGSPLSLECTVEGTSNPNLYWYRQAAGRGLQLLFYSVGIGQISSEVPQNLSASRPQDRQFILSSKKLLLSDSGFYLCAWSVRMGQSSYEQYFGPGTRLTVT.

This rearrangement joins TRBV7-6 to TRBJ2-3; possibly TRBD2 for D (7 bases). The CDR3 spans 15 residues. V lost 5 bases and J 5 bases, leaving 17 bases between the germline ends. The germline gives CDR1 SGHVS, CDR2 FNYEAQ. CDR3 DNA sequence: TGTGCCAGCAGCCCCTTAGGGGGGGTGGAAGATACGCAGTATTTT. This sequence encodes CASSPLGGVEDTQYF.

The chain has TRBV27 and TRBJ2-5; D might be TRBD1 (5 bases). The CDR3 covers 11 residues. The germline V gene encodes CDR1 MNHEY and CDR2 SMNVEV (reference sequence). V lost 4 bases to trimming and J lost 13 bases, with 13 bases between them. The CDR3: CASSSTEATYF. Written as DNA, the CDR3 is TGTGCCAGCAGTTCGACAGAGGCAACGTACTTC.

This clonotype was found a few times. The V call is TRBV6-5, the J call TRBJ2-4; TRBD1 aligns across 11 bases. The CDR3 consists of 15 residues. With V trimmed by 0 bases and J by 9 bases, 4 bases remained unmatched. Germline CDR1 is MNHEY and CDR2 is SVGAGI. The CDR3 coding sequence is TGTGCCAGCAGTTACTCGGGACAGGGGGAGGTCATTCAGTACTTC. It translates to CASSYSGQGEVIQYF.

This clonotype occurred a few times. The chain recombines TRBV29-1 with TRBJ1-1, with D unclear. CDR1 is SQVTM, CDR2 ANQGSEA, per germline. The CDR3 sequence is 11 residues long. Trimming stripped 5 bases from V and 0 bases from J, with 4 bases between. This chain's CDR3 is CSVPMNTEAFF. The CDR3, as DNA: TGCAGCGTTCCCATGAACACTGAAGCTTTCTTT.

The chain employs TRBV12-3 or TRBV12-4 and TRBJ1-2; the match to TRBD1 covers 8 bases. J gave up 4 bases and V 5 bases, and 6 bases lay outside the gene matches. CDR3 length: 14 residues. The CDR3: CASSDRGSIYGYTF. In nucleotides, the CDR3 is TGTGCCAGCAGTGACAGGGGTTCGATCTATGGCTACACCTTC.

This sequence joins TRBV7-9 and TRBJ2-2, with 7 nucleotides matching TRBD1. CDR1 is SEHNR, CDR2 FQNEAQ, per germline (reference sequence). Trimming took 6 bases from V and 0 from J; bases not matched to a gene: 10. The CDR3 spans 17 residues. The CDR3 nucleotides read TGTGCCAGCAGTCCAACCCCCGGGACAGCGAACACCGGGGAGCTGTTTTTT. It is translated as CASSPTPGTANTGELFF.

The chain uses TRBV27 and TRBJ2-1; D might be TRBD1 or TRBD2, each matching 5 bases. Trimming pared 2 bases from V and 8 bases from J, leaving 10 bases between. The CDR3 spans 13 residues. Germline V gene sequence: CDR1 MNHEY, CDR2 SMNVEV (reference sequence). The CDR3 DNA sequence: TGTGCCAGCAGTTTAGGTCGGGGCCATGAGCAGTTCTTC. It is translated as CASSLGRGHEQFF.

The V gene is TRBV2, the J gene TRBJ2-5, with 15 bases matching TRBD2. The V and J ends lost 7 bases and 5 bases, in that order; junction bases with no gene match: 11. The germline gives CDR1 SNHLY, CDR2 FYNNEI. The CDR3 is made up of 17 amino acids. The CDR3 loop reads CASTIGLAGGPQETQYF. CDR3 in DNA: TGTGCCAGCACAATTGGACTAGCGGGGGGGCCTCAGGAGACCCAGTACTTC.

V usage is TRBV6-1 and J usage is TRBJ1-5; TRBD1 aligns across 7 bases. CDR1 is MNHNS, CDR2 SASEGT, per germline. This CDR3 contains 18 residues. Unmatched junction bases numbered 19, after V lost 6 bases and J lost 5 bases. CDR3 sequence: CASRNTYRGGTVDQPQHF. The CDR3 DNA is TGTGCCAGCAGGAATACCTACAGGGGCGGTACTGTGGATCAGCCCCAGCATTTT.

The genes are TRBV28 and TRBJ2-1, with D possibly being TRBD1 or TRBD2 (5 bases each). This CDR3 comprises 14 residues. The V end was cut by 8 bases, the J end by 4 bases, with 15 bases between. CDR1 MDHEN and CDR2 SYDVKM come from the germline V gene. The CDR3 loop is CASQSRDRYNEQFF. Here the CDR3 DNA reads TGTGCCAGCCAATCTCGGGACCGATACAATGAGCAGTTCTTC.

V usage is TRBV27 and J usage is TRBJ1-2; the match to TRBD1 covers 9 bases. The CDR3 runs to 15 residues. V gave up 5 bases and J gave up 5 bases; unmatched junction bases: 9. The germline CDR1 and CDR2 sequences are MNHEY and SMNVEV (reference sequence). The CDR3 sequence: CASSPRDREGYGYTF. In DNA, the CDR3 is TGTGCCAGCAGTCCCAGGGACAGGGAGGGGTATGGCTACACCTTC.

The genes are TRBV19 and TRBJ2-1, with D tentatively TRBD2 (6 bases). Germline CDR1 and CDR2: LNHDA and SQIVND (reference sequence). Trimming pared 9 bases from V and 9 bases from J, leaving 24 bases between. CDR3 size: 15 residues. DNA of the CDR3: TGTGCCAGCAGCAGCGGACTATTCTCATATTTTGAGCAGTTCTTC. Translated: CASSSGLFSYFEQFF.

CDR3 in DNA: TGTGCCAGCTCACCCCAAAGACAGGTGTCCTACAATGAGCAGTTCTTC. It codes for CASSPQRQVSYNEQFF. This chain links TRBV18 with TRBJ2-1, with D possibly TRBD1 on 6 matching bases. Germline V CDR1 and CDR2: KGHSH, LQKENI. The CDR3 loop spans 16 amino acids. V lost 3 bases and J lost 1, with 13 bases in between. Combining the CDR3 with reference TRBV18 and TRBJ2-1 gives the whole variable domain NAGVMQNPRHLVRRRGQEARLRCSPMKGHSHVYWYRQLPEEGLKFMVYLQKENIIDESGMPKERFSAEFPKEGPSILRIQQVVRGDSAAYFCASSPQRQVSYNEQFFGPGTRLTVL.

This chain connects TRBV13 to TRBJ2-7; 7 bases match TRBD1. CDR1 is PRHDT and CDR2 is FYEKMQ in the germline V gene (reference sequence). Trimming removed 1 base from V and 1 base from J; junction bases left unmatched: 1. The CDR3 contains 14 residues. Here the CDR3 reads CASSLEQGSYEQYF. The CDR3 DNA is TGTGCCAGCAGCTTAGAACAGGGGTCCTACGAGCAGTACTTC.

The chain combines TRBV20-1 with TRBJ2-2; no reliable D call. This CDR3 has 13 amino acids. V shed 0 bases and J shed 5 bases, with 7 bases lying between them. CDR1 is DFQATT, CDR2 SNEGSKA, per germline (reference sequence). Written as DNA, the CDR3 is TGCAGTGCTAGAGATTGGTTTACCGGGGAGCTGTTTTTT. It specifies CSARDWFTGELFF.

The chain couples TRBV14 to TRBJ2-7, with D perhaps matching TRBD2 (5 bases). The germline V gene has CDR1 SGHDN and CDR2 FVKESK. The CDR3 has 13 amino acids. V was shortened by 5 bases and J by 1 base, with 9 bases between the two germline ends. The CDR3 region has the DNA TGTGCCAGCAGCGGCGGGTTTTCCTACGAGCAGTACTTC. It codes for CASSGGFSYEQYF.

The chain uses TRBV4-1 and TRBJ2-1, with a possible D match to TRBD2 (6 bases). With 1 base removed from V and 8 bases from J, the gap between germline ends came to 12 bases. The CDR3 sequence is 14 residues long. CDR1 and CDR2 from the germline V gene are MGHRA and YSYEKL. The CDR3 here is CASSQGKLAYEQFF. CDR3 bases: TGCGCCAGCAGCCAAGGAAAACTAGCATATGAGCAGTTCTTC.

The gene calls are TRBV6-4 and TRBJ2-1, with 8 bases aligning to TRBD2. V was clipped by 0 bases and J by 4 bases; unmatched bases: 5. The CDR3 is 16 amino acids. Per the germline V gene, CDR1 is MRHNA and CDR2 is SNTAGT. The chain's CDR3 is CASSDSTGGDYNEQFF. The CDR3 bases are TGTGCCAGCAGTGACTCGACGGGGGGGGATTACAATGAGCAGTTCTTC.

CDR3 sequence: CASSLADREVNYGYTF. CDR3 bases: TGTGCCAGCAGCTTGGCTGACAGGGAAGTTAACTATGGCTACACCTTC. V gene TRBV7-9 combines with J gene TRBJ1-2; 7 bases are shared with TRBD1. CDR3 length: 16 amino acids. Trimming took 3 bases from V and 1 from J; bases not matched to a gene: 8. Germline V gene data show CDR1 as SEHNR and CDR2 as FQNEAQ (reference sequence).

The V call is TRBV2, the J call TRBJ1-5, with TRBD1 as a possible D gene (6 bases). Germline V CDR1 and CDR2: SNHLY, FYNNEI. The germline V and J ends were trimmed by 2 bases and 5 bases, with 13 bases remaining between them. The CDR3 totals 15 residues. CDR3 amino acids: CASSEWAGVDQPQHF. The CDR3 DNA reads as TGTGCCAGCAGTGAATGGGCAGGGGTCGATCAGCCCCAGCATTTT.

This sequence joins TRBV27 and TRBJ1-5; TRBD1 matches 10 bases. Per germline, CDR1 MNHEY and CDR2 SMNVEV (reference sequence). V lost 6 bases, J lost 2 bases, and 4 bases stayed unmatched. This CDR3 comprises 15 residues. The CDR3 sequence is CASRAGTGGNQPQHF. The CDR3 coding sequence is TGTGCCAGCAGGGCCGGGACAGGGGGCAATCAGCCCCAGCATTTT.

This clonotype was observed once. A read error may produce the germline difference seen at one junction end. This chain joins TRBV6-5 and TRBJ1-1; D is uncertain. From germline, CDR1 is MNHEY and CDR2 SVGAGI. This CDR3 is 14 amino acids long. CDR3 residues: CASSYGRGNTKAFF. The CDR3 coding sequence is TGTGCCAGCAGTTACGGGAGAGGGAACACTAAAGCTTTCTTT.

V usage is TRBV6-5 and J usage is TRBJ2-5, with TRBD2 matching over 7 bases. Germline V gives CDR1 MNHEY, CDR2 SVGAGI. With V trimmed by 8 bases and J by 9 bases, 12 bases remained unmatched. The CDR3 has 13 residues. The chain's CDR3 is CASGDHSGPAQYF. The CDR3 bases are TGTGCCAGCGGAGACCATAGCGGGCCGGCCCAGTACTTC.

CDR3 residues: CASSGSAESAGGPLYEQYF. DNA of the CDR3: TGTGCCAGCAGCGGTAGTGCCGAATCAGCGGGGGGCCCCCTCTACGAGCAGTACTTC. The rearrangement uses TRBV7-9 and TRBJ2-7; 9 bases match TRBD2. Germline assignment: CDR1 SEHNR and CDR2 FQNEAQ (reference sequence). This CDR3 comprises 19 residues. The J segment lost 3 bases and the V segment lost 5 bases, leaving 20 bases of the junction unmatched. The full variable domain, in which reference TRBV7-9 and TRBJ2-7 provide the parts outside the CDR3, is DTGVSQNPRHKITKRGQNVTFRCDPISEHNRLYWYRQTLGQGPEFLTYFQNEAQLEKSRLLSDRFSAERPKGSFSTLEIQRTEQGDSAMYLCASSGSAESAGGPLYEQYFGPGTRLTVT.

The rearrangement joins TRBV6-1 to TRBJ2-1; perhaps TRBD2 as D (6 bases). V was pared by 1 base and J by 2 bases, with 15 bases between. Per the germline V gene, CDR1 is MNHNS and CDR2 is SASEGT. This CDR3 comprises 17 residues. The CDR3 DNA reads as TGTGCCAGCAGTGAAGATTTACGGGAGACCCCCTACAATGAGCAGTTCTTC. Translating it yields CASSEDLRETPYNEQFF.